This T cell receptor (beta chain) is from a study of OX40 agonist ivuxolimab in advanced cancers. This table comes from immunoSEQ multiplex PCR, and its TCRdb copy is limited to in-frame clones, with some not included. The table shows around 97,000 clones, with roughly 80% occurring only once. This TCR derives from an adult with an advanced solid tumor such as melanoma, head and neck, liver or kidney cancer. Material: CD4+ or CD8+ T cells sorted from blood, obtained in a trial of the OX40 agonist ivuxolimab.

The DNA of the CDR3 is TGTGCTAGTGGTTACGTCAATGCAGGACAAAGTCGGGCCAACGTCCTGACTTTC. Translation: CASGYVNAGQSRANVLTF. V is TRBV12-5 and J is TRBJ2-6; tentative D call: TRBD1 (5 bases). Trimming stripped 4 bases from V and 5 bases from J, with 21 bases between. The CDR3 loop spans 18 amino acids. CDR1 is LGHNT, CDR2 FRNRAP, per germline.